This T cell receptor beta chain derives from a study of shared clonotypes between healthy human individuals. As for the study in general: The donors, two women and a few men, were aged 18 to 49.

Profiling relied on immunoSEQ multiplex PCR, and the TCRdb table lists in-frame clones only, not all of them. This table has roughly 2.6 million clones, over 85% appearing once. V dropped 2 bases and J dropped 7 bases, with 2 bases sitting between them. The CDR3 has 11 residues. Germline V CDR1 and CDR2: MDHEN, SYDVKM. On this clone: What it recognizes is unknown. Distinct nucleotide sequences in the sample also encode this CDR3.

Study findings and constraints: In four donors, about 5% of naive CD4 clonotypes appeared in common. All-four-donor shared clonotypes had higher generation probabilities than non-shared clonotypes did.

The TCR sequence derives from a young man in good health. This sequence joins TRBV28 and TRBJ1-4; no clear D. Specimen: naive CD4+ T cells sorted from blood. Indicated subset: CD45RA+ positively selected. The CDR3 DNA reads as TGTGCCAGCAGTTTACGTGAAAAACTGTTTTTT. This sequence encodes CASSLREKLFF.